This T cell receptor (beta chain) was documented in a study of cytomegalovirus exposure and HLA in healthy donors (dated by TCRdb to between 2016 and 2019). Turning to the overall study: An earlier analysis of several hundred of the donors reported approximately 290 Gb of sequence data and about 100 million unique TCR beta sequences from about 200 million T cells. Approximately 300 gigabases of sequencing data and around 85 million unique TCR sequences made up an early release that covered several hundred HLA-typed donors. The genetic ancestry cluster associated with self-reported Caucasian donors included 80% to 90% of the 398 genotyped donors. The study aimed to test whether cataloging public T cell receptors could reveal signatures of past pathogen exposure. The study used immunosequencing to profile the T cell repertoires of 666 subjects and linked those repertoires to cytomegalovirus serostatus. Besides the first cohort of 550 to 750 subjects, a separate validation cohort made up of roughly 130 different subjects was used. High-throughput TCR immunosequencing, statistical association of individual TCRs with disease status, and machine learning were combined to predict cytomegalovirus infection status. A later analysis re-examined previously published TCR beta repertoires from 610 or so donors and added high-resolution HLA genotyping to investigate patterns of TCR occurrence. In the later analysis, no new phenotypic data were used to find candidate immune exposures; instead, reliance was placed on TCR beta sequences and their occurrence across donors. An earlier analysis of around 580 of the donors used high-throughput TCR beta sequencing to judge whether each TCR beta V gene segment behaved as functional or pseudogenic. Alongside the repertoire data, information on donor age, sex, ethnicity and CMV serostatus was compiled. A later genetic analysis used genome-wide SNP genotypes for about 65% of the roughly 700 donors, treating that subset as a discovery cohort. All discovery cohort repertoires had been generated using a single sequencing platform. HLA typing included class I and class II loci at four-digit resolution. Typing coverage differed by locus: A, B, C, DRB1 and DQB1 were typed in about 629-640 donors, DQA1 in about 560, DPA1 in some 600, and DPB1 in just under 490. About five DR-DQ haplotypes were handled as single units for association and clustering because linkage in the cohort was strong. On average, over 200,000 unique TCR beta nucleotide sequences were sequenced per donor among some 420 genotyped donors of the cohort, with around 19% of those sequences being non-productive.

V loses 0 bases of germline sequence and J loses 8 bases, and the interval between the two ends is 10 bases. Reading the germline V gene (reference sequence) gives CDR1 GTSNPN and CDR2 SVGIG. The CDR3 numbers 13 residues from cysteine through phenylalanine. Left in the record is the CDR3 DNA by itself, 39 bases read in frame from the first base. The cohort consisted of 650 to 850 healthy bone marrow donors. At the time of sampling, every cohort member was nominally healthy, though immune exposures that went unrecorded were likely present. The donor tested CMV seropositive, placing the donor among the 289 seropositive members of the cohort. Every donor gave a peripheral blood sample, and the peripheral blood mononuclear cells from that sample were used for TCR beta sequencing. The Qiagen DNeasy Blood Extraction Kit was used to extract genomic DNA from the blood cell samples. Library preparation employed the immunoSEQ multiplex PCR assay. A mixture of 60 forward primers for TCR Vbeta segments and 13 reverse primers for TCR Jbeta segments was used in the multiplex PCR. The CDR3 region of rearranged TCR beta genes was amplified from genomic DNA with a multiplex PCR assay. The amplified TCR beta libraries were sequenced on the Illumina HiSeq System as 87-base-pair reads. The study's processing was this. A later analysis counted approximately 84 million unique TCR beta chains across the 550 to 700 repertoires, and some 12 million of these chains were shared by at least two donors. To remove PCR and sequencing errors, raw reads were error-corrected and collapsed into unique sequences using a nearest-neighbor algorithm that merged closely related sequences. V, D and J gene segments were assigned by aligning CDR3 sequences to IMGT reference sequences. Each retained sequence needed at least a six-nucleotide match to both a V gene segment and a J gene segment. Rearrangements were called productive when the CDR3 lacked stop codons and stayed in frame with V and J; all others were non-productive. CDR3 was defined by IMGT convention, running from the second conserved V-encoded cysteine to the conserved J-encoded phenylalanine. Sequences without an unambiguous match to a single V gene segment were excluded from the earlier analysis of over 500 of the donors. In an earlier analysis of about 590 of the donors, a V segment was called functional when productive rearrangements were above 56.7%, and segregating when the standard deviation between donors exceeded 5%. A statistical classification framework was built for diagnosing cytomegalovirus status from the catalog of TCR beta chain sequences. In a later analysis, V and J genes were assigned by comparing TCR nucleotide sequences against IMGT/GENE-DB human TR gene sequences. The TCRdist pipeline was used in a later analysis to assign CDR3 sequences and most-parsimonious VDJ recombination scenarios. In a later analysis, every TCR beta chain was defined by the combination of its CDR3 amino acid sequence and its V-gene family, and reads without a unique V-gene family were dropped. To address suspected cross-contamination and a sequencing artifact, a later analysis removed a few hundred highly shared, low-generation-probability nucleotide sequences. For each public chain, a later analysis derived a clonal expansion index from normalized ranks of inferred template counts within each repertoire. A later analysis computed generation probabilities with a VDJ recombination model fitted to out-of-frame rearrangements, and checked the results against IGoR. A later analysis scored TCR-TCR, TCR-HLA and TCR-CMV co-occurrence with hypergeometric tests, applying a repertoire-size bias correction to TCR pairs. To estimate false discovery rates, a later analysis permuted the HLA or CMV assignments 20 times. In a later analysis, co-occurring TCRs were grouped using DBSCAN, and TCRdist sequence similarity was added for clustering within HLA-allele-positive subsets. Repertoires with fewer than 30,000 or more than 120,000 public chains, plus five repertoires with anomalous nucleotide sharing, were excluded from co-occurrence clustering. In its TCRdb copy, this immuneACCESS table keeps in-frame sequences only and misses some clones. Where compared with another copy, unresolved V genes explain less than half of these, and the others have no known cause. The V and J calls and clone size come from that table; D and trimming were worked out from the DNA. In this sample the table shows about 84,000 clones, around 78% of which occur a single time. 2% to 3% of the sample is held by the ten biggest clonotypes.

Overall results and qualifications from the work: HLA typing was unavailable for some donors at each locus, so association tests used only the typed subset. The only immune exposure information available for the cohort was CMV serostatus. A cluster of highly shared sequence variants was judged likely to represent a technical artifact of the sequencing pipeline. When HLA alleles, especially DR and DQ, strongly co-occurred, attributing TCR associations to individual alleles was difficult. A further reported finding was that TCR beta sequences accurately predicted the HLA-A and HLA-B alleles for most subjects in the first cohort. Compared with the roughly 700-donor mean, donors in an Asian-associated ancestry cluster had fewer N-insertions in productive TCRs, according to a later genetic analysis. In an earlier analysis of fewer than 700 of the donors, most TCR beta V segments appeared in productive rearrangements about 87% or about 30% of the time, broadly matching IMGT annotations. The 87-base-pair reads could not distinguish some IMGT-functional V segments, including TRBV6-2 and TRBV6-3, so those segments were excluded. A later analysis found that HLA-associated TCR beta chains were more clonally expanded and had lower generation probabilities than equally common non-associated chains. While some public TCRs were present in many individuals, most TCR sequences turned up only very rarely across donors. In a later analysis, over 15,000 TCR beta sequences were associated with specific HLA alleles at a false discovery rate of 0.05. Correlated functional status among segregating V segments might be attributable to linkage disequilibrium, but an unknown experimental factor could not be ruled out. The authors suggested that the approach could potentially be generalized to other disease states and immunological phenotypes. An association between a missense DCLRE1C variant and V-gene and J-gene trimming of TCR beta chains was found in a later genetic analysis and replicated in an independent cohort. In the study, 150 to 200 TCR beta chains were listed as associated with cytomegalovirus. The cohort was sequenced for TCR beta chains only, and without alpha or paired-chain data the features that could be detected were limited. According to a later analysis, TCR association rates differed among HLA loci, with DRB1 alleles showing the most associated TCRs and HLA-C alleles showing the fewest. Sequencing depth was assumed to be roughly uniform across donors in the presence/absence analyses, though that assumption may not hold. According to a later analysis, most CMV-associated TCR beta chains appeared to be HLA-restricted, and the HLA associations seemed to be driven largely by CMV exposure. Because counts were too low, roughly 16 rarely observed V segments, including chromosome 9 orphons, were excluded from the earlier analysis of 587 of the donors. In a later analysis, several top co-occurrence clusters were reported to appear linked to parvovirus B19, influenza, CMV and Epstein-Barr virus. In vitro tests confirmed that a few of the cytomegalovirus-associated TCR beta chains recognize cytomegalovirus antigens. The classifier was reported to diagnose cytomegalovirus status with high specificity and sensitivity in both the original cohort and the validation cohort.

To note about this clone: Its antigen specificity is not known. No per-base quality is available; no much larger clone lies one base away.

The sequence came from a male donor in good health and CMV-seropositive. The sequenced sample consisted of PBMCs. The chain joins TRBV30 to TRBJ1-4; a tentative D match to TRBD1 spans 5 bases. The nucleotide sequence reads TGTGCCTGGAGTGTACAAGGGGTGGAAAAACTGTTTTTT. This codes for CAWSVQGVEKLFF.